This T cell receptor beta chain was identified in a study of early T cells in non-severe SARS-CoV-2 infection. TCRdb recomputed calls from the 5' RACE reads with MiXCR, one row per CDR3 protein. Of tens of thousands of distinct CDR3 sequences in the sample, around 3.9% were seen once. The source of this sequence is an adult who was a healthcare worker with PCR-confirmed SARS-CoV-2 infection or an uninfected control (not recorded which). The specimen sequenced was whole blood.

The CDR3 nucleotides read TGTGCCAGCAGTAGGGACCGGGATAGCGCAGATACGCAGTATTTT. This sequence encodes CASSRDRDSADTQYF. The chain combines TRBV6-5 with TRBJ2-3, with D perhaps being TRBD1 or TRBD2 (5 bases each). CDR3 length equals 15 residues. V lost 5 bases and J 4 bases, leaving 16 bases between the germline ends. Per germline, CDR1 MNHEY and CDR2 SVGAGI.